The 30 T cell receptor beta chains below come from one sample, sequenced in a study of blood T cells in healthy people across ages (dated by TCRdb to between 2014 and 2017). The library came from 5' RACE. The reads were generated on an Illumina HiSeq 2500. A second PCR of about 6 to 12 cycles was run with a J-beta primer mix and a sample-barcoded 5' primer. TCRdb reworked the public reads: Q25 trimming with fastp, MiXCR clone assembly, productive beta chains retained. Each entry is one CDR3 protein sequence, shown with its most common DNA and genes. The sample yields just over 800,000 distinct CDR3 sequences; around 62% were counted once. The top ten hold 25% to 30% of the sample. The specimen sequenced was blood. These receptor sequences come from a man aged 25-45 years in good health.

This clonotype showed up just a few times. J is TRBJ2-4 and V is TRBV6-5; TRBD1 is a possible D gene (5 bases). The J call may be faulty, since TRBJ2-7 better matches the DNA end. The CDR3 consists of 14 residues. Germline-derived CDR1 and CDR2 are MNHEY and SVGAGI. CDR3 loop: CASSTRGQGYEQYF. As DNA, the CDR3 is TGTGCCAGCAGTACCCGTGGGCAGGGCTACGAGCAGTACTTC.

CDR3 coding DNA: TGTGCCAGCAGCTTAGCCGGGGATACCCGGGGCTACACCTTC. It codes for CASSLAGDTRGYTF. The rearrangement uses TRBV7-2 and TRBJ1-2, with no clear D. Germline CDR1 and CDR2: SGHTA and FQGNSA. V was clipped by 0 bases and J by 8 bases, with 13 bases between them. This CDR3 comprises 14 residues.

As concerns this clonotype: Possible read error: a much larger clone is one base away. The chain joins TRBV10-3 to TRBJ2-3; D remains ambiguous. The CDR3 has 14 residues. Germline V lookup: CDR1 ENHRY, CDR2 SYGVKD. The V gene lost 3 bases and the J gene lost 3 bases, with 10 bases spanning the gap. CDR3 DNA sequence: TGTGCCATCAGTGACAGTGAGTGGACAGATACGCAGTATTTT. Its translation: CAISDSEWTDTQYF.

The V and J genes are TRBV28 and TRBJ2-4; D is tentatively TRBD1 or TRBD2 (6 bases each). Trimming took off 6 bases at V and 0 bases at J, with 18 bases between the two ends. The CDR3 loop spans 17 amino acids. The V gene's germline CDR1 is MDHEN and CDR2 SYDVKM. DNA for the CDR3: TGTGCCAGCAGCGAACCCGGGGGCATACTAGCCAAAAACATTCAGTACTTC. This codes for CASSEPGGILAKNIQYF.

The V gene is TRBV7-2, the J gene TRBJ2-1; 7 bases agree with TRBD1. CDR1 and CDR2 (germline): SGHTA, FQGNSA. J lost 5 bases, V lost 4 bases, and 8 bases had no gene match. The CDR3 extends over 15 amino acids. The CDR3 nucleotides read TGTGCCAGCAGCTCCTTCACAGGGGCCAACAATGAGCAGTTCTTC. It codes for CASSSFTGANNEQFF. Supplemented by reference TRBV7-2 and TRBJ2-1, the full variable domain reads GAGVSQSPSNKVTEKGKDVELRCDPISGHTALYWYRQSLGQGLEFLIYFQGNSAPDKSGLPSDRFSAERTGGSVSTLTIQRTQQEDSAVYLCASSSFTGANNEQFFGPGTRLTVL.

This clonotype was seen ten or more times. The V and J genes are TRBV29-1 and TRBJ2-3; D gene ambiguous. The CDR3 extends over 12 amino acids. Germline V gives CDR1 SQVTM, CDR2 ANQGSEA. Trimming removed 0 bases at V and 5 bases at J, with 6 bases between. CDR3 amino acids: CSVEEPRDTQYF. CDR3 nucleotide sequence: TGCAGCGTTGAAGAACCCAGAGATACGCAGTATTTT.

This chain links TRBV7-2 with TRBJ2-4; 11 bases match TRBD2. The ends lost 6 bases at V and 3 bases at J; junction bases unmatched: 10. The germline V gene encodes CDR1 SGHTA and CDR2 FQGNSA. The CDR3 consists of 17 residues. The CDR3 DNA reads TGTGCCAGCAGTATCAATAGCGGGGGGGCCGGCAAAAACATTCAGTACTTC. It is translated as CASSINSGGAGKNIQYF.

The CDR3 coding sequence is TGTGCCAGCAGCTTAAATCAGGGGCCTACCTATGGCTACACCTTC. Encoded protein: CASSLNQGPTYGYTF. The V and J genes are TRBV4-2 and TRBJ1-2, with a weak D call TRBD1 (6 bases). V was clipped by 5 bases and J by 4 bases, with 17 bases between them. CDR1 LGHNA and CDR2 YNFKEQ come from the germline V gene. The CDR3 has 15 amino acids.

The chain couples TRBV2 to TRBJ1-6; D ambiguous. Germline CDR1 is SNHLY and CDR2 is FYNNEI. The V gene lost 7 bases and the J gene lost 3 bases, with 7 bases spanning the gap. CDR3 length: 13 amino acids. CDR3 nucleotide sequence: TGTGCCAGCAAGCGGAGCTATAATTCACCCCTCCACTTT. It encodes CASKRSYNSPLHF.

This clonotype was observed a handful of times. This rearrangement joins TRBV12-5 to TRBJ1-2; perhaps TRBD1 as D (5 bases). The CDR3 loop spans 15 amino acids. Trimming took 5 bases from V and 6 from J, leaving 19 bases between them. Germline-derived CDR1 and CDR2 are LGHNT and FRNRAP. The CDR3 sequence is CASGITGGLEDGYTF. The CDR3 DNA sequence: TGTGCTAGTGGTATAACAGGAGGCCTCGAGGATGGCTACACCTTC.

The chain carries TRBV29-1 and TRBJ2-1, with D possibly being TRBD2 (6 bases). The length of the CDR3 is 14 residues. The V gene's germline CDR1 is SQVTM and CDR2 ANQGSEA. With 8 bases removed from V and 6 bases from J, the gap between germline ends came to 20 bases. In nucleotides, the CDR3 is TGCAGCTCCCGCCGGGACTCAGCCCCCAATGAGCAGTTCTTC. Its protein is CSSRRDSAPNEQFF.

V usage is TRBV4-3 and J usage is TRBJ2-7; no clear D gene. There are 16 residues in the CDR3. Trimming shortened V by 0 bases and J by 3 bases, and 15 bases separated the two germline ends. Germline V gene data show CDR1 as LGHNA and CDR2 as YSLEER. CDR3 DNA sequence: TGCGCCAGCAGCCAAGATAGGAGAACAGCCTACTACGAGCAGTACTTC. Encoded protein: CASSQDRRTAYYEQYF.

This chain links TRBV10-3 with TRBJ1-5; D uncertain. In germline, CDR1 is ENHRY, CDR2 SYGVKD. The V gene lost 0 bases and the J gene lost 6 bases, with 12 bases spanning the gap. The CDR3 is made up of 15 amino acids. For the CDR3, the DNA is TGTGCCATCAGTGAGTCGGAGGGTCGGAGTCAGCCCCAGCATTTT. It encodes CAISESEGRSQPQHF.

The rearrangement links TRBV3-1 to TRBJ2-1; D possibly corresponds to TRBD2 (6 bases). The CDR3 sequence is 14 residues long. The germline V and J ends were trimmed by 4 bases and 4 bases, with 11 bases remaining between them. Germline V CDR1 and CDR2: LGHDT, YNNKEL (reference sequence). Here the CDR3 reads CASSPGLIYNEQFF. The CDR3 nucleotides are TGTGCCAGCAGCCCGGGACTCATATACAATGAGCAGTTCTTC.

This clonotype has more than one count but fewer than ten. The DNA for the CDR3 is TGTGCCACCAGCACTGGGACAGCCTTTTACAATGAGCAGTTCTTC. Protein: CATSTGTAFYNEQFF. The gene calls are TRBV15 and TRBJ2-1; 7 positions match TRBD1. Per germline, CDR1 LNHNV and CDR2 YYDKDF (reference sequence). The trim removed 4 bases at V and 4 bases at J, leaving 7 bases unmatched. The CDR3 is 15 residues long.

The chain employs TRBV5-1 and TRBJ2-5, with TRBD2 matching 13 bases. The CDR3 is 16 residues long. Trimming removed 4 bases from V and 2 bases from J; junction bases left unmatched: 5. CDR1 is SGHRS and CDR2 is YFSETQ in the germline V gene. CDR3 residues: CASSTGLAGLQETQYF. The CDR3 DNA reads TGCGCCAGCAGCACGGGACTAGCGGGGCTTCAAGAGACCCAGTACTTC.

This chain links TRBV6-2 or TRBV6-3 with TRBJ2-1; D gene unclear. Between the trimmed V and J ends, which lost 0 bases and 4 bases, there was a span of 13 bases. CDR1 and CDR2 from the germline V gene are MNHEY and SVGEGT. The CDR3 length is 16 residues. The CDR3 bases are TGTGCCAGCAGTTACTCTGTTGGGCCGAAATACAATGAGCAGTTCTTC. Translation: CASSYSVGPKYNEQFF.

This clonotype was observed a few times. The rearrangement uses TRBV20-1 and TRBJ2-3, with TRBD2 matching 9 bases. This CDR3 is 13 amino acids long. Per germline, CDR1 DFQATT and CDR2 SNEGSKA (reference sequence). J gave up 5 bases and V 1 base, and 1 base lay outside the gene matches. In nucleotides, the CDR3 is TGCAGTGCTAGAGGAGCGGGGGGAGATACGCAGTATTTT. As protein: CSARGAGGDTQYF.

In its sample, this clonotype was seen a few times. The chain recombines TRBV9 with TRBJ2-1; D might be TRBD1 (6 bases). Trimming removed 3 bases at V and 4 bases at J, with 8 bases between. The CDR3 length is 13 residues. Germline V gene lookup returns CDR1 SGDLS and CDR2 YYNGEE. CDR3 bases: TGTGCCAGCAGCGAAACAGGGTACAATGAGCAGTTCTTC. Amino acid sequence: CASSETGYNEQFF.

The V call is TRBV6-1, the J call TRBJ1-2; D may be TRBD1 (6 bases). V was pared by 5 bases and J by 4 bases, with 14 bases between. The CDR3 runs 14 residues. The germline gives CDR1 MNHNS, CDR2 SASEGT. The CDR3 sequence is CASSSLTGGYGYTF. In nucleotides, the CDR3 is TGTGCCAGCAGTTCCCTGACAGGAGGCTATGGCTACACCTTC.

The V and J genes are TRBV12-3 or TRBV12-4 and TRBJ2-3, with D tentatively TRBD1 (5 bases). The CDR3 has 13 amino acids. V dropped 10 bases and J dropped 2 bases, with 13 bases sitting between them. CDR3 region: CATSPRVTDTQYF. The CDR3 DNA is TGTGCCACCTCACCCAGGGTCACAGATACGCAGTATTTT.

This rearrangement joins TRBV6-1 to TRBJ2-3, with TRBD1 matching 10 bases. This CDR3 has 14 amino acids. From germline, CDR1 is MNHNS and CDR2 SASEGT. The ends lost 4 bases at V and 5 bases at J; junction bases unmatched: 3. The CDR3 nucleotides are TGTGCCAGCAGTGTAGGGGACAGGGGAGATACGCAGTATTTT. Translating gives CASSVGDRGDTQYF.

The chain links TRBV30 to TRBJ1-1; D not resolved. V was trimmed by 3 bases and J by 4 bases, leaving 12 bases between them. Looked up from germline, CDR1 is GTSNPN and CDR2 is SVGIG (reference sequence). CDR3 size: 13 residues. Here the CDR3 reads CAWREGVGTEAFF. CDR3 coding DNA: TGTGCCTGGAGAGAGGGCGTAGGCACTGAAGCTTTCTTT.

This clonotype was counted between two and nine times. The CDR3 here is CASSFGGGGQSSTDTQYF. In nucleotides, the CDR3 is TGTGCCAGCAGCTTCGGGGGCGGTGGGCAGTCTAGCACAGATACGCAGTATTTT. The gene calls are TRBV7-2 and TRBJ2-3; the D call may be TRBD1 or TRBD2 (6 bases each). Trimming left V 3 bases short and J 0 bases short, with 19 bases between. The CDR3 has 18 amino acids. CDR1 and CDR2 from the germline V gene are SGHTA and FQGNSA.

This chain links TRBV6-5 with TRBJ2-1; 7 nucleotides line up with TRBD1. The CDR3 consists of 16 residues. From germline, CDR1 is MNHEY and CDR2 SVGAGI. The J segment lost 6 bases and the V segment lost 4 bases, leaving 12 bases of the junction unmatched. For the CDR3, the DNA is TGTGCCAGCAGTTTCGTCGGAAGGGGGCGCTCCAATGAGCAGTTCTTC. This codes for CASSFVGRGRSNEQFF.

The table lists this clonotype with a few counts. The V gene is TRBV10-3, the J gene TRBJ2-3, with 12 nucleotides matching TRBD2. J lost 3 bases, V lost 0 bases, and 10 bases had no gene match. This CDR3 has 19 residues. The germline V gene has CDR1 ENHRY and CDR2 SYGVKD. The CDR3 loop is CAISESALGLAGRTDTQYF. Written as DNA, the CDR3 is TGTGCCATCAGTGAGTCTGCTTTAGGACTAGCGGGGAGAACAGATACGCAGTATTTT.

The rearrangement joins TRBV7-6 to TRBJ1-1, with D perhaps TRBD1 (6 bases). CDR3 length: 14 amino acids. Trimming removed 4 bases at V and 5 bases at J, with 14 bases between. From germline, CDR1 is SGHVS and CDR2 FNYEAQ. For the CDR3, the DNA is TGTGCCAGCAGCTCCAGGGGTTCGGGGACTGAAGCTTTCTTT. Its translation is CASSSRGSGTEAFF.

The chain couples TRBV20-1 to TRBJ2-4; 11 bases are a match to TRBD2. The assigned J gene may be wrong: the sequence end matches TRBJ2-7 better. CDR1 DFQATT and CDR2 SNEGSKA come from the germline V gene (reference sequence). The CDR3 extends over 17 amino acids. The CDR3 sequence: CSARDPSGTSGSYEQYF. CDR3 bases: TGCAGTGCTAGAGACCCGTCCGGGACTAGCGGCTCCTACGAGCAGTACTTC.

This clonotype was detected many times. In DNA, the CDR3 is TGTGCCAGCAGCCAAGATCCGGCAGGGGCCTCACCCCTCCACTTT. Amino acids: CASSQDPAGASPLHF. The chain carries TRBV3-1 and TRBJ1-6, with a possible D match to TRBD1 (6 bases). This CDR3 has 15 residues. The germline V gene has CDR1 LGHDT and CDR2 YNNKEL (reference sequence). Trimming stripped 0 bases from V and 10 bases from J, with 13 bases between.

This chain joins TRBV12-3 or TRBV12-4 and TRBJ1-2; D gene ambiguous. Trimming took 3 bases from V and 8 from J, leaving 13 bases between them. There are 13 residues in the CDR3. Here the CDR3 DNA reads TGTGCCAGCAGTTTTGGGGAGCTAAGAGGCTACACCTTC. Amino acid sequence: CASSFGELRGYTF.